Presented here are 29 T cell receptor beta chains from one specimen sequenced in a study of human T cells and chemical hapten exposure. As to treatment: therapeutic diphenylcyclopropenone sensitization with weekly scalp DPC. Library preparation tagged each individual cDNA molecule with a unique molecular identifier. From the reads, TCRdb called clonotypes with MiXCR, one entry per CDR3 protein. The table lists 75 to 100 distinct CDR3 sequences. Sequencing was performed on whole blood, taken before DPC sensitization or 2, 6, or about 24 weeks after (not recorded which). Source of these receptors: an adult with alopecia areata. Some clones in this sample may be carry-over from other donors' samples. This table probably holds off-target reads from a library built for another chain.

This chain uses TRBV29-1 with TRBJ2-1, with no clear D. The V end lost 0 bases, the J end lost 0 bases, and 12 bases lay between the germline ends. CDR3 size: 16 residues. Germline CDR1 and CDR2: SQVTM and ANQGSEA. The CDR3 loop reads CSVEDPGWSSYNEQFF. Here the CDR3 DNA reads TGCAGCGTTGAAGACCCGGGCTGGAGCTCCTACAATGAGCAGTTCTTC.

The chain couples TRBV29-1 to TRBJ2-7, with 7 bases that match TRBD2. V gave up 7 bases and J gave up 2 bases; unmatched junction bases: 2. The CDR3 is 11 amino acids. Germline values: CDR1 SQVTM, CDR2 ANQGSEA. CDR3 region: CSAGGAYEQYF. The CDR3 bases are TGCAGCGCGGGAGGAGCCTACGAGCAGTACTTC.

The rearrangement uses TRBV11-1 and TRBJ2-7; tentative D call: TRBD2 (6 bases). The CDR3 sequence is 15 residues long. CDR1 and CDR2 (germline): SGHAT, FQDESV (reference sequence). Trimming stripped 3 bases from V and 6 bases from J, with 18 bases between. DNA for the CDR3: TGTGCCAGCAGCTTCTCCGGACTAACAAGTGGCGAGCAGTACTTC. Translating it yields CASSFSGLTSGEQYF.

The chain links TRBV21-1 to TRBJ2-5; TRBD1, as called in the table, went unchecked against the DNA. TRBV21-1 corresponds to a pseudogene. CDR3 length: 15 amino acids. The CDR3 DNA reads TGTGCCAGCAGCAAGCCGGGACACCGACAAGAGACCCAGTACTTC. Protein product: CASSKPGHRQETQYF.

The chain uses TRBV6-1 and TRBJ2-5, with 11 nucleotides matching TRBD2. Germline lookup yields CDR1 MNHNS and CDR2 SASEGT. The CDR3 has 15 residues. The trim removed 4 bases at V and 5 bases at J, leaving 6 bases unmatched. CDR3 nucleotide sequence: TGTGCCAGCAGTGGACTAGCGGGAATGCAGGAGACCCAGTACTTC. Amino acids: CASSGLAGMQETQYF.

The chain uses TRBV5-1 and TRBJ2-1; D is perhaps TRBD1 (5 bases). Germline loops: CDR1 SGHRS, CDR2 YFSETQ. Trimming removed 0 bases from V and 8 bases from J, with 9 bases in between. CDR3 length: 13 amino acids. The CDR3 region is CASSLARADEQFF. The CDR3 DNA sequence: TGCGCCAGCAGCTTGGCCAGGGCAGATGAGCAGTTCTTC.

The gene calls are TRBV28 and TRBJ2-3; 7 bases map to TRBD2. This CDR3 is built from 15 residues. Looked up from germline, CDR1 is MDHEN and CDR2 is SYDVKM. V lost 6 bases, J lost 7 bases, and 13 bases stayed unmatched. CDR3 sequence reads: CASRSWLASGYTQYF. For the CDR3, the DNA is TGTGCCAGCAGGAGTTGGTTGGCTAGCGGTTATACGCAGTATTTT.

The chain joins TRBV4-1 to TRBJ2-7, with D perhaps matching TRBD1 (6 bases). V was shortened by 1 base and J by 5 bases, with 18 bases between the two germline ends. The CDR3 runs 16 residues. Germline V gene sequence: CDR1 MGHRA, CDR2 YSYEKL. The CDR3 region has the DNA TGCGCCAGCAGCCAAGTAGCCGGGACACTCGGAGACGAGCAGTACTTC. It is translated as CASSQVAGTLGDEQYF.

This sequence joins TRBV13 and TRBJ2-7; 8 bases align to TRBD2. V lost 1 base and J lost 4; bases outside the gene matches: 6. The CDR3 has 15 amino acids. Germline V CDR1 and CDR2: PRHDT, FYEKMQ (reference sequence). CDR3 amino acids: CASSLVPSGFYEQYF. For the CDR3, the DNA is TGTGCCAGCAGCTTAGTTCCTAGCGGGTTTTACGAGCAGTACTTC.

CDR3: CASSFEDQETQYF. DNA for the CDR3: TGTGCCAGCAGCTTCGAGGACCAAGAGACCCAGTACTTC. The V call is TRBV7-9, the J call TRBJ2-5; D is undetermined. Germline V CDR1 and CDR2: SEHNR, FQNEAQ (reference sequence). Deletions cut 3 bases from V and 0 bases from J, with 5 bases between. The CDR3 runs to 13 residues.

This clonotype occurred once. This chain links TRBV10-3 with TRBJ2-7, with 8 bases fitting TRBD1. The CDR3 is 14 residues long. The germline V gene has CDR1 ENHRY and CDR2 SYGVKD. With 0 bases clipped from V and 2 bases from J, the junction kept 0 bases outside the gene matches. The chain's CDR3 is CAISESTGAYEQYF. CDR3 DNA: TGTGCCATCAGTGAGTCGACAGGGGCCTACGAGCAGTACTTC.

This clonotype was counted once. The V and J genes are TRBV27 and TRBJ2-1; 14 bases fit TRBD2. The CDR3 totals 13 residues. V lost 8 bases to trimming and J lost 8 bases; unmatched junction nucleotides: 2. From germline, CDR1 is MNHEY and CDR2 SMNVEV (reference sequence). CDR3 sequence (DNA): TGTGCCAGCGGACTAGCGGGAGGCGATGAGCAGTTCTTC. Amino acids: CASGLAGGDEQFF.

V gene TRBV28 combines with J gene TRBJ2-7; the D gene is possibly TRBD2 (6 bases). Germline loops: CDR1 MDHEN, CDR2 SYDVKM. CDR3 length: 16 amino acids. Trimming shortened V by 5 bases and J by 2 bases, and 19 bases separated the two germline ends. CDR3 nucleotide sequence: TGTGCCAGCAGTCCCCTGCTGGATAGGAGGGCCTACGAGCAGTACTTC. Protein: CASSPLLDRRAYEQYF.

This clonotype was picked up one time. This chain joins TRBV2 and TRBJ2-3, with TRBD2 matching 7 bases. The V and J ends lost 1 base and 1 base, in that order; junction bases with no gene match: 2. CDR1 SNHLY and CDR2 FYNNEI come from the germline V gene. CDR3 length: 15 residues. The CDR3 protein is CASSEERGRTDTQYF. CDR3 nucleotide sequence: TGTGCCAGCAGTGAAGAGCGGGGCCGCACAGATACGCAGTATTTT. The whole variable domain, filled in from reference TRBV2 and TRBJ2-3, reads EPEVTQTPSHQVTQMGQEVILRCVPISNHLYFYWYRQILGQKVEFLVSFYNNEISEKSEIFDDQFSVERPDGSNFTLKIRSTKLEDSAMYFCASSEERGRTDTQYFGPGTRLTVL.

Written as DNA, the CDR3 is TGTGCCAGCAGCCCGAGGGACTCCCTGTCCTACGAGCAGTACTTC. Protein: CASSPRDSLSYEQYF. The genes are TRBV6-6 and TRBJ2-7; tentative D call: TRBD2 (6 bases). CDR3 size: 15 residues. The V end was cut by 6 bases, the J end by 1 base, with 16 bases between. The germline V gene has CDR1 MNHNY and CDR2 SVGAGI (reference sequence).

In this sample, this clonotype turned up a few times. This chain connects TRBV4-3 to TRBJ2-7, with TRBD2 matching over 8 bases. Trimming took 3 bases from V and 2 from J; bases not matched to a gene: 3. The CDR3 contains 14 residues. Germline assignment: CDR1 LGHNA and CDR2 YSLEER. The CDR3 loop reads CASSHRAGAYEQYF. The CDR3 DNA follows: TGCGCCAGCAGCCACCGAGCGGGAGCCTACGAGCAGTACTTC.

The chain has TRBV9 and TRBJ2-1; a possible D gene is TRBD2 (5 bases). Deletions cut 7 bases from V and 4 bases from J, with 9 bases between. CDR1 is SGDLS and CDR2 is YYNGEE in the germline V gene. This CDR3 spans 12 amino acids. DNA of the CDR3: TGTGCCAGCGGGAGCATATACAATGAGCAGTTCTTC. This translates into CASGSIYNEQFF.

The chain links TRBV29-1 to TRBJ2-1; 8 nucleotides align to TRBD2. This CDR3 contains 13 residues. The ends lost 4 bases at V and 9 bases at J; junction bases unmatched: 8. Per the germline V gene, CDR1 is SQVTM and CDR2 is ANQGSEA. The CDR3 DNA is TGCAGCGTTGTTCGAGCGGGAGTGATTGAGCAGTTCTTC. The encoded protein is CSVVRAGVIEQFF.

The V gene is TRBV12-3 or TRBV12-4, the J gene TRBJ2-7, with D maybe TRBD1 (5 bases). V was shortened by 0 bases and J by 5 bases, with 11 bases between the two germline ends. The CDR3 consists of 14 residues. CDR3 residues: CASSLARVRDEQYF. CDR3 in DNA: TGTGCCAGCAGTTTAGCGCGCGTCAGGGACGAGCAGTACTTC.

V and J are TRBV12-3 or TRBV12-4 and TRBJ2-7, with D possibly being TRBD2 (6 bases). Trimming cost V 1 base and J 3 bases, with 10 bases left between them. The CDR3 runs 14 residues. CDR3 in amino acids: CASSLVSGDYEQYF. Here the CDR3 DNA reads TGTGCCAGCAGTTTAGTCTCGGGGGACTACGAGCAGTACTTC.

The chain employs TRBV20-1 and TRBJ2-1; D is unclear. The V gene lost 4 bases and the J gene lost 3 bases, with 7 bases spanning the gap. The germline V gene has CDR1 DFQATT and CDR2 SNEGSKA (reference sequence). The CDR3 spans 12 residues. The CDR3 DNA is TGCAGTGCTAACCTTAACTACAATGAGCAGTTCTTC. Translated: CSANLNYNEQFF.

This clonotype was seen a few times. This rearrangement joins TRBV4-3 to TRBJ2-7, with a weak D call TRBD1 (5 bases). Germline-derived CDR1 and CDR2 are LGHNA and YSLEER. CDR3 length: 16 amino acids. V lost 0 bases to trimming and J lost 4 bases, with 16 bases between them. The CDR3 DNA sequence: TGCGCCAGCAGCCAAGATAATGGCAGGGCTGGTTACGAGCAGTACTTC. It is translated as CASSQDNGRAGYEQYF.

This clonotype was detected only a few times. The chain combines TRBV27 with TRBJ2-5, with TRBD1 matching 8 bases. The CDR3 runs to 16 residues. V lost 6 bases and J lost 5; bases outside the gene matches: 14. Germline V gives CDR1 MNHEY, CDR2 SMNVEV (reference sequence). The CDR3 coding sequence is TGTGCCAGCAGGAAAGACCTGACAGGGGTTCAGGAGACCCAGTACTTC. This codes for CASRKDLTGVQETQYF.

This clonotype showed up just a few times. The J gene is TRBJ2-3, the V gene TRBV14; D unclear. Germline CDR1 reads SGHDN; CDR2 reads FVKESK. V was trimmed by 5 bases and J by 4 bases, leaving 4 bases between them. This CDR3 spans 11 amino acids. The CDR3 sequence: CASSLADTQYF. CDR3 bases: TGTGCCAGCAGCTTGGCAGATACGCAGTATTTT.

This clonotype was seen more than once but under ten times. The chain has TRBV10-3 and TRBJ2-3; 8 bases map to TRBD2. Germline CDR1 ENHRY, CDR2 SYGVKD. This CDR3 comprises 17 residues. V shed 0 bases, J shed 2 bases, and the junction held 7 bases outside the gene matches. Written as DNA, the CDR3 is TGTGCCATCAGTGAGTCGTATACTAGCGGATACACAGATACGCAGTATTTT. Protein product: CAISESYTSGYTDTQYF.

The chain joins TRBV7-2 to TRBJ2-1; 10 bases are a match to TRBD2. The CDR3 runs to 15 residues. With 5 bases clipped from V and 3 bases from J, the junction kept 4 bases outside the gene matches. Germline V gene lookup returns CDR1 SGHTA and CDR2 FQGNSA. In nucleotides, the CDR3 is TGTGCCAGCAGCGGCCGGACTAGCGGCTACAATGAGCAGTTCTTC. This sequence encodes CASSGRTSGYNEQFF.

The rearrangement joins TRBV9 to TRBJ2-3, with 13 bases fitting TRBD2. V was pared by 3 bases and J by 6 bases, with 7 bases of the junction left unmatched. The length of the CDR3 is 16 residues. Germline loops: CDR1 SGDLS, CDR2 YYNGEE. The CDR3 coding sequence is TGTGCCAGCAGCGCCAGGACTAGCGGGAGTACCGATACGCAGTATTTT. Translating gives CASSARTSGSTDTQYF.

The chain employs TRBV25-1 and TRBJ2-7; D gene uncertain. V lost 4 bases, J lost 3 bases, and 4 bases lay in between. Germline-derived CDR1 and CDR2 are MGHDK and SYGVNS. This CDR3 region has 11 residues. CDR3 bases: TGTGCCAGCAGTGCCCTCTACGAGCAGTACTTC. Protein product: CASSALYEQYF.

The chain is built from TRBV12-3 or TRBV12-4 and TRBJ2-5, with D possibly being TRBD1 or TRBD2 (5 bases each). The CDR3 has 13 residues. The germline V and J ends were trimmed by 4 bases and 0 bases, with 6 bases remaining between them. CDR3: CASSWGYQETQYF. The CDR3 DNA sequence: TGTGCCAGCAGTTGGGGGTACCAAGAGACCCAGTACTTC.